Listed below are T cell receptor beta chains from one sample, sequenced in a study of human T cells and chemical hapten exposure. MiXCR, applied by TCRdb to the RACE reads, yields one record per CDR3 protein. The sample has about 82,000 distinct CDR3 sequences; 5% to 8.5% are singletons. Sample: whole blood, taken in connection with sensitization to the hapten diphenylcyclopropenone (DPC). These receptors all stem from a woman aged 30 to 39 with alopecia areata. Some clones in this sample may be carry-over from other donors' samples. CDR3s include the opening cysteine and the closing phenylalanine or tryptophan. A D gene is named only where the DNA matches it firmly. Size values are once, few and many counts, or a class for expanded clones, and some rows have none.

j_gene: TRBJ2-5; abundance: many; v_gene: TRBV4-2; d_gene: NA; CDR3nt: TGTGCCAGCAGCGTTCCAGGGGCCCTACAAGAGACCCAGTACTTC; CDR3aa: CASSVPGALQETQYF
j_gene: TRBJ1-6; abundance: many; v_gene: TRBV27; d_gene: NA; CDR3nt: TGTGCCAGCAGTGAAAAAACGACAGTGAGGAATTCACCCCTCCACTTT; CDR3aa: CASSEKTTVRNSPLHF
j_gene: TRBJ1-1; abundance: few; v_gene: TRBV7-2; d_gene: NA; CDR3nt: TGTGCCAGCAGCACCCGTCGAGACAGACTTACCTCAAACACTGAAGCTTTCTTT; CDR3aa: CASSTRRDRLTSNTEAFF
j_gene: TRBJ1-3; abundance: many; v_gene: TRBV10-3; d_gene: TRBD1; CDR3nt: TGTGCCATCAGCACAGGGGGCTCTGGAAACACCATATATTTT; CDR3aa: CAISTGGSGNTIYF
j_gene: TRBJ2-7; abundance: many; v_gene: TRBV20-1; d_gene: NA; CDR3nt: TGCAGTGCTAGGGTATCGACTCGTCCCTACGAGCAGTACTTC; CDR3aa: CSARVSTRPYEQYF
j_gene: TRBJ2-7; abundance: few; v_gene: TRBV29-1; d_gene: TRBD1; CDR3nt: TGCAGCGTTGAAGGCCGGGGACAGGGCATCGAGCAGTACTTC; CDR3aa: CSVEGRGQGIEQYF
j_gene: TRBJ2-3; abundance: many; v_gene: TRBV4-2; d_gene: TRBD2; CDR3nt: TGTGCCAGCAGCCAAGTACTAGCGGGGGGCCGGGGCACAGATACGCAGTATTTT; CDR3aa: CASSQVLAGGRGTDTQYF
j_gene: TRBJ1-3; abundance: many; v_gene: TRBV12-3/TRBV12-4; d_gene: NA; CDR3nt: TGTGGAGACGCGGCTGGAAACACCATATATTTT; CDR3aa: CGDAAGNTIYF
j_gene: TRBJ1-1; abundance: NA; v_gene: TRBV29-1; d_gene: TRBD1; CDR3nt: TGCAGCGTTGCCGGACAGGGTGGAGCTTTCTTT; CDR3aa: CSVAGQGGAFF
j_gene: TRBJ1-5; abundance: few; v_gene: TRBV6-6; d_gene: TRBD1; CDR3nt: TGTGCCAGCAGTTACGGGACAGGGTTCAATCAGCCCCAGCATTTT; CDR3aa: CASSYGTGFNQPQHF
j_gene: TRBJ1-2; abundance: few; v_gene: TRBV2; d_gene: NA; CDR3nt: TGTGCCAGCAGTTTGAACGGAAAAAATGGCTACACCTTC; CDR3aa: CASSLNGKNGYTF
j_gene: TRBJ1-1; abundance: NA; v_gene: TRBV6-5; d_gene: NA; CDR3nt: TGTGCCAGCAGTACCCCTTTGGGGAAGTGGCACACTGAAGCTTTCTTT; CDR3aa: CASSTPLGKWHTEAFF